Listed here are 23 T cell receptor beta chains from one sample, sequenced in a study of human T cells and chemical hapten exposure (dated by TCRdb to the early 2020s). Library preparation employed RACE. Sequenced using a NextSeq 500. TCRdb took the public reads, trimmed them with fastp at Q25, ran MiXCR for clone calling and kept in-frame beta chains. Entries are consolidated by CDR3 protein sequence, retaining the most common genes and DNA. Across this sample there are approximately 74,000 distinct CDR3 sequences, with around a third seen only once. The top ten hold roughly 10% of the sample. The time point label on this specimen signifies: patch test 1, 2 weeks after DPC sensitization. What this sample's treatment or condition label stands for: therapeutic diphenylcyclopropenone sensitization with weekly scalp DPC. The sequenced sample was whole blood, obtained in connection with sensitization to the hapten diphenylcyclopropenone (DPC). These receptor sequences come from a man aged 40-55 years with alopecia areata. Some clones in this sample may be carry-over from other donors' samples.

This clonotype was observed a few times. The chain is built from TRBV20-1 and TRBJ2-7, with 11 positions matching TRBD2. Losses at the gene ends were 5 bases for V and 7 bases for J; bases not matched to a gene: 13. Germline assignment: CDR1 DFQATT and CDR2 SNEGSKA (reference sequence). CDR3 length equals 15 residues. The CDR3 region is CSAEGLAGRGGEQYF. The CDR3 DNA reads as TGCAGTGCTGAAGGACTAGCGGGTAGAGGGGGGGAGCAGTACTTC.

This clonotype has only a few counts. The V gene is TRBV10-3, the J gene TRBJ2-1; 8 bases are shared with TRBD2. V trimming: 1 base; J trimming: 7 bases; junction bases outside the gene matches: 6. CDR1 ENHRY and CDR2 SYGVKD come from the germline V gene. The CDR3 covers 15 residues. CDR3 nucleotides: TGTGCCATCAGTGAGTTCCCGGGAGGGCAAAATGAGCAGTTCTTC. Translated: CAISEFPGGQNEQFF.

For the CDR3, the DNA is TGTGCCAGCAGGATAACGGGAGCCTACAATGAGCAGTTCTTC. Translation gives CASRITGAYNEQFF. The chain employs TRBV6-5 and TRBJ2-1; possibly TRBD2 for D (6 bases). Germline-derived CDR1 and CDR2 are MNHEY and SVGAGI. This CDR3 has 14 amino acids. Deletions cut 6 bases from V and 2 bases from J, with 11 bases between.

The V and J genes are TRBV29-1 and TRBJ2-1; 8 bases line up with TRBD1. The CDR3 runs 15 residues. The V segment lost 5 bases and the J segment 6 bases; nucleotides outside the gene matches: 12. CDR1 is SQVTM and CDR2 is ANQGSEA in the germline V gene. The DNA of the CDR3 is TGCAGCGTTCTCGTTCAGGGGGCGCCTTCCAATGAGCAGTTCTTC. Its translation is CSVLVQGAPSNEQFF.

The DNA for the CDR3 is TGTGCCAGCAGTCGCGAGGGGGCCCTCTACAATGAGCAGTTCTTC. It is translated as CASSREGALYNEQFF. This chain joins TRBV12-3 or TRBV12-4 and TRBJ2-1; 7 bases are shared with TRBD1. Trimming removed 5 bases from V and 3 bases from J; junction bases left unmatched: 7. CDR3 length equals 15 residues.

The chain couples TRBV10-3 to TRBJ2-7; D gene unclear. The CDR3 has 13 residues. V dropped 2 bases and J dropped 2 bases, with 7 bases sitting between them. Germline CDR1 ENHRY, CDR2 SYGVKD. CDR3 in amino acids: CAISEGGTYEQYF. CDR3 sequence (DNA): TGTGCCATCAGTGAGGGCGGTACCTACGAGCAGTACTTC.

V is TRBV6-5 and J is TRBJ1-1, with unresolved D. The V gene lost 6 bases and the J gene lost 7 bases, with 9 bases spanning the gap. There are 11 residues in the CDR3. Germline V gives CDR1 MNHEY, CDR2 SVGAGI. Here the CDR3 DNA reads TGTGCCAGCAGCTCGTGGAATGAAGCTTTCTTT. The encoded protein is CASSSWNEAFF.

About this clonotype itself: A single base separates this from a much larger clone, so it may be a read error. This chain joins TRBV6-5 and TRBJ1-2; no clear D gene. Germline CDR1 MNHEY, CDR2 SVGAGI. The CDR3 loop spans 11 amino acids. The ends were cut back, 6 bases at V and 2 bases at J, with 4 bases in the middle. CDR3 loop: CASRANYGYTF. The DNA for the CDR3 is TGTGCCAGCAGAGCCAACTATGGCTACACCTTC.

The V call is TRBV7-3, the J call TRBJ2-2; no clear D. This CDR3 spans 13 amino acids. Between the trimmed V and J ends, which lost 5 bases and 1 base, there was a span of 5 bases. Looked up from germline, CDR1 is SGHTA and CDR2 is FQGTGA. This CDR3 reads CASSPQNTGELFF. DNA of the CDR3: TGTGCCAGCAGCCCTCAGAACACCGGGGAGCTGTTTTTT.

In this sample, this clonotype turned up a few times. The chain employs TRBV10-3 and TRBJ2-3; TRBD1 or TRBD2 may be the D gene (5 bases each). Germline V lookup: CDR1 ENHRY, CDR2 SYGVKD. The length of the CDR3 is 16 residues. Trimming removed 3 bases at V and 0 bases at J, with 13 bases between. The CDR3 sequence: CAISDPQRTSTDTQYF. CDR3 bases: TGTGCCATCAGTGACCCCCAGCGGACAAGCACAGATACGCAGTATTTT.

The genes are TRBV7-9 and TRBJ2-3; no clear D gene. Germline CDR1 is SEHNR and CDR2 is FQNEAQ (reference sequence). Trimming cost V 5 bases and J 2 bases, with 8 bases left between them. The CDR3 contains 13 residues. Here the CDR3 DNA reads TGTGCCAGCAGCCACCGAAACACAGATACGCAGTATTTT. Translated, it gives CASSHRNTDTQYF.

The table lists this clonotype with a few counts. The V gene is TRBV7-2, the J gene TRBJ2-3, with TRBD2 identical over 8 bases. The CDR3 length is 18 residues. Germline V gene data show CDR1 as SGHTA and CDR2 as FQGNSA. Losses at the gene ends were 1 base for V and 5 bases for J; bases not matched to a gene: 14. CDR3 nucleotides: TGTGCCAGCAGCTTAGTACCGGGAGGTAGCGGGACTCTAGATACGCAGTATTTT. The encoded protein is CASSLVPGGSGTLDTQYF.

The gene calls are TRBV27 and TRBJ1-6; 7 nucleotides line up with TRBD1. Unmatched junction bases numbered 8, after V lost 7 bases and J lost 14 bases. CDR1 is MNHEY, CDR2 SMNVEV, per germline (reference sequence). The CDR3 contains 12 residues. This CDR3 reads CASKHDRVSLHF. The CDR3 coding sequence is TGTGCCAGCAAGCACGACAGGGTCTCCCTCCACTTT.

Only a few counts were recorded for this clonotype. This chain links TRBV12-3 or TRBV12-4 with TRBJ2-5; unclear D gene. With 2 bases removed from V and 1 base from J, the gap between germline ends came to 8 bases. The CDR3 loop spans 14 amino acids. CDR3 loop: CASSLRQIQETQYF. DNA for the CDR3: TGTGCCAGCAGTTTACGGCAGATCCAAGAGACCCAGTACTTC.

The chain employs TRBV30 and TRBJ2-7; perhaps TRBD1 as D (5 bases). V was cut by 2 bases and J by 0 bases, with 8 bases left in between. CDR1 is GTSNPN and CDR2 is SVGIG in the germline V gene (reference sequence). This CDR3 has 13 amino acids. CDR3 nucleotides: TGTGCCTGGAGTCAGGGCAACTCCTACGAGCAGTACTTC. Translation: CAWSQGNSYEQYF.

This clonotype was counted a few times. The V and J genes are TRBV28 and TRBJ2-1, with 11 positions matching TRBD2. V dropped 5 bases and J dropped 10; count of bases not matched to a gene: 7. Germline V gives CDR1 MDHEN, CDR2 SYDVKM. The CDR3 runs 14 residues. The CDR3 nucleotides read TGTGCCAGCAGTCTCGAGGGGACTAGCGGAGAGCAGTTCTTC. It encodes CASSLEGTSGEQFF.

The gene calls are TRBV5-1 and TRBJ2-1; D may be TRBD1 (6 bases). From germline, CDR1 is SGHRS and CDR2 YFSETQ. The CDR3 covers 15 residues. With 4 bases removed from V and 5 bases from J, the gap between germline ends came to 16 bases. CDR3 DNA sequence: TGCGCCAGCAGCGCCCCATTGGACAGTCACAATGAGCAGTTCTTC. This sequence encodes CASSAPLDSHNEQFF.

V gene TRBV5-1 combines with J gene TRBJ2-1; D is unresolved. The CDR3 has 16 residues. The V and J ends lost 1 base and 0 bases respectively, with 11 bases between them. The germline V gene encodes CDR1 SGHRS and CDR2 YFSETQ. The chain's CDR3 is CASSLRESSSYNEQFF. The CDR3 nucleotides read TGCGCCAGCAGCTTGCGCGAGAGTAGCTCCTACAATGAGCAGTTCTTC. The full variable domain, rest sourced from reference TRBV5-1 and TRBJ2-1, is KAGVTQTPRYLIKTRGQQVTLSCSPISGHRSVSWYQQTPGQGLQFLFEYFSETQRNKGNFPGRFSGRQFSNSRSEMNVSTLELGDSALYLCASSLRESSSYNEQFFGPGTRLTVL.

The rearrangement links TRBV20-1 to TRBJ1-5; D is uncertain. V shed 2 bases and J shed 4 bases, with 18 bases lying between them. There are 16 residues in the CDR3. The germline CDR1 and CDR2 sequences are DFQATT and SNEGSKA (reference sequence). CDR3 protein: CSARKGSGGLNQPQHF. In nucleotides, the CDR3 is TGCAGTGCTAGAAAAGGCTCCGGAGGGCTAAATCAGCCCCAGCATTTT.

The rearrangement links TRBV19 to TRBJ1-4; no clear D gene. Trimming cost V 3 bases and J 0 bases, with 8 bases left between them. In germline, CDR1 is LNHDA, CDR2 SQIVND (reference sequence). This CDR3 contains 15 residues. The CDR3: CASSIDVATNEKLFF. The CDR3 DNA is TGTGCCAGTAGTATCGATGTAGCAACTAATGAAAAACTGTTTTTT. The full variable domain, in which reference TRBV19 and TRBJ1-4 provide the parts outside the CDR3, is DGGITQSPKYLFRKEGQNVTLSCEQNLNHDAMYWYRQDPGQGLRLIYYSQIVNDFQKGDIAEGYSVSREKKESFPLTVTSAQKNPTAFYLCASSIDVATNEKLFFGSGTQLSVL.

V is TRBV29-1 and J is TRBJ2-6; 11 bases line up with TRBD1. Losses at the gene ends were 7 bases for V and 0 bases for J; bases not matched to a gene: 17. This CDR3 comprises 20 residues. Germline V gene data show CDR1 as SQVTM and CDR2 as ANQGSEA. CDR3 in DNA: TGCAGCGGCCGACGCCACGGGACAGGGGGAAAGAGCTCTGGGGCCAACGTCCTGACTTTC. Translation: CSGRRHGTGGKSSGANVLTF. The whole variable domain, filled in from reference TRBV29-1 and TRBJ2-6, reads SAVISQKPSRDICQRGTSLTIQCQVDSQVTMMFWYRQQPGQSLTLIATANQGSEATYESGFVIDKFPISRPNLTFSTLTVSNMSPEDSSIYLCSGRRHGTGGKSSGANVLTFGAGSRLTVL.

Only a few counts were recorded for this clonotype. The V and J genes are TRBV5-1 and TRBJ2-7; 9 bases are shared with TRBD1. CDR1 is SGHRS, CDR2 YFSETQ, per germline. The trim removed 2 bases at V and 3 bases at J, leaving 3 bases unmatched. The CDR3 covers 14 residues. The chain's CDR3 is CASSFDRGSYEQYF. Here the CDR3 DNA reads TGCGCCAGCAGCTTCGACAGGGGGAGCTACGAGCAGTACTTC.

The rearrangement joins TRBV6-1 to TRBJ2-6; the match to TRBD1 covers 8 bases. Germline V gene lookup returns CDR1 MNHNS and CDR2 SASEGT. Unmatched junction bases numbered 6, after V lost 6 bases and J lost 2 bases. The CDR3 is made up of 16 amino acids. CDR3 DNA: TGTGCCAGCAGGGACAGGGTGTCGGCTGGGGCCAACGTCCTGACTTTC. It yields the protein CASRDRVSAGANVLTF.